The 2 T cell receptor beta chains reported below all come from one sample, sequenced in a study of blood T cells in healthy people across ages. The authors ran a second PCR of roughly 6 to 12 cycles using a sample-barcoded 5' primer and a J-beta primer mix. Via MiXCR, TCRdb re-called the 5' RACE reads, giving one row per CDR3 protein. In the table there are fewer than 900,000 distinct CDR3 sequences, around 40% of which are singletons. Sequencing used blood. The receptors were sampled from a woman in her sixties or seventies in good health.

The CDR3 sequence: CATTAGSIVANTGELFF. The CDR3 nucleotides are TGTGCCACCACCGCCGGCTCTATCGTGGCGAACACCGGGGAGCTGTTTTTT. The chain carries TRBV15 and TRBJ2-2; D is ambiguous. CDR3 size: 17 residues. Per germline, CDR1 LNHNV and CDR2 YYDKDF (reference sequence). Trimming removed 7 bases from V and 0 bases from J, with 18 bases in between.

The CDR3 reads CASSLAGGPGTDTQYF. The CDR3 nucleotides read TGTGCCAGCAGCTTGGCGGGAGGGCCGGGCACAGATACGCAGTATTTT. The chain carries TRBV7-2 and TRBJ2-3, with 9 bases aligning to TRBD2. Germline-derived CDR1 and CDR2 are SGHTA and FQGNSA. This CDR3 region has 16 residues. Trimming took 3 bases from V and 1 from J; bases not matched to a gene: 5.